This T cell receptor beta chain derives from a study of OX40 agonist ivuxolimab in advanced cancers. Across the whole study: Treatment of patients was with ivuxolimab, an agonistic anti-OX40 (CD134) antibody. Broader study findings: At doses 0.1 to 3.0 mg/kg, CD4+ and CD8+ clones expanded.

A remark on this clone: Its antigen remains unidentified.

Some clones are missing from TCRdb's copy, which holds only in-frame ones; the method was immunoSEQ multiplex PCR. The table records around 80,000 clones, roughly 90% of them present only once. This sequence originates from an adult with an advanced solid tumor such as melanoma, head and neck, liver or kidney cancer. The sequenced sample was CD4+ or CD8+ T cells sorted from blood, obtained in a trial of the OX40 agonist ivuxolimab.

CDR3 coding DNA: TGTGCCAGCCATCCGGGACAGGGGAACATTCAGTACTTC. Amino acids: CASHPGQGNIQYF. The chain carries TRBV19 and TRBJ2-4; 10 bases are a match to TRBD1. This CDR3 has 13 amino acids. J lost 7 bases, V lost 9 bases, and 6 bases had no gene match. Germline V gene data show CDR1 as LNHDA and CDR2 as SQIVND (reference sequence).